Listed below are T cell receptor beta chains from one sample, sequenced in a study of T cells in Graves' hyperthyroidism and ophthalmopathy. Via MiXCR, TCRdb re-called the multiplex PCR reads, giving one row per CDR3 protein. The sample records under 300,000 distinct CDR3 sequences, 20% to 30% being singletons. The sample taken for sequencing was blood. These receptors were obtained from a man between 40 and 49 years old with Graves' hyperthyroidism that later progressed to Graves' ophthalmopathy. Each CDR3 is given with its conserved first and last residue. The D gene is left open where the match is weak. Rows give clone size only sometimes, using once, few, many, or a class for an expanded clone.

j_call,d_call,clone_size,v_call,cdr3_aa,cdr3_nt
TRBJ2-7,-,many,TRBV12-5,CASVPGVGYEQYF,TGTGCTAGTGTCCCGGGAGTAGGCTACGAGCAGTACTTC
TRBJ2-5,TRBD1,many,TRBV20-1,CSATPTDRGLQETQYF,TGCAGTGCTACACCTACGGACAGGGGGCTTCAAGAGACCCAGTACTTC
TRBJ2-7,TRBD1,many,TRBV11-2,CASSIRRDRQYEQYF,TGTGCCAGCAGCATACGTCGGGACAGGCAATACGAGCAGTACTTC
TRBJ1-5,-,-,TRBV7-2,CASSSDGSNQPQHF,TGTGCCAGCAGCTCCGACGGGAGCAATCAGCCCCAGCATTTT
TRBJ1-1,TRBD1,-,TRBV6-1,CASTVTGGRAFF,TGTGCCAGCACCGTAACAGGGGGCAGGGCTTTCTTT
TRBJ2-7,-,many,TRBV19,CASMEAGRYEQYF,TGTGCCAGTATGGAGGCGGGCCGATACGAGCAGTACTTC
TRBJ2-7,-,many,TRBV14,CASSQPGGTTYEQYF,TGTGCCAGCAGCCAACCGGGCGGGACCACCTACGAGCAGTACTTC
TRBJ2-5,TRBD2,many,TRBV9,CASSPRSGGGETQYF,TGTGCCAGCAGCCCCAGGTCGGGGGGGGGAGAGACCCAGTACTTC
TRBJ1-1,-,many,TRBV30,CAWSVPPTGGGGIEAFF,TGTGCCTGGAGTGTACCCCCTACGGGCGGGGGAGGGATTGAAGCTTTCTTT
TRBJ2-7,-,-,TRBV9,CASSVSGGTYEQYF,TGTGCCAGCAGCGTTAGCGGAGGGACCTACGAGCAGTACTTC
TRBJ2-5,-,once,TRBV19,CAIDRDTRETQYF,TGTGCCATCGACCGGGACACGAGAGAGACCCAGTACTTC
TRBJ1-5,-,many,TRBV30,CAWSAGTTKPQHF,TGTGCCTGGAGTGCCGGGACTACCAAGCCCCAGCATTTT
TRBJ2-2,TRBD1,many,TRBV27,CASSLWTGGSAGELFF,TGTGCCAGCAGTTTATGGACAGGGGGCTCGGCCGGGGAGCTGTTTTTT
TRBJ2-5,-,-,TRBV12-3/TRBV12-4,CASSSSNGGQETQYF,TGTGCCAGCAGTTCATCGAATGGAGGGCAAGAGACCCAGTACTTC
TRBJ2-1,TRBD1,many,TRBV24-1,CATSDPDRVGYNEQFF,TGTGCCACCAGTGACCCGGACAGGGTGGGCTACAATGAGCAGTTCTTC
TRBJ2-7,-,many,TRBV25-1,CASSGPLYEQYF,TGTGCCAGTAGCGGCCCTTTATACGAGCAGTACTTC
TRBJ1-2,TRBD1,many,TRBV29-1,CSADDRALIYGYTF,TGCAGCGCCGACGACAGGGCTCTTATCTATGGCTACACCTTC
TRBJ1-1,TRBD1,many,TRBV19,CASSNRDSTEAFF,TGTGCCAGTAGTAACAGGGACAGCACTGAAGCTTTCTTT